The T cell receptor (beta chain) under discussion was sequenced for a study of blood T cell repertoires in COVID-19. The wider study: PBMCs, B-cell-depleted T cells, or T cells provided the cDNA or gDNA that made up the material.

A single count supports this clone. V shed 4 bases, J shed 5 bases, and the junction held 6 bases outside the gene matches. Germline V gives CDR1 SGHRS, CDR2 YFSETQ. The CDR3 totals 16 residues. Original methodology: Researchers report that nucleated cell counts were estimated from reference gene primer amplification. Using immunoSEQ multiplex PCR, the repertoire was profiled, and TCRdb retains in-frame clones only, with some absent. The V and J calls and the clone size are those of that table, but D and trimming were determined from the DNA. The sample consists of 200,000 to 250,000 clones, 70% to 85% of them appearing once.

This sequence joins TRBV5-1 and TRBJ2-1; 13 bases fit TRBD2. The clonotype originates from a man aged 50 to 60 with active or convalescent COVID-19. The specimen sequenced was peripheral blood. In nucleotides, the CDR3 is TGCGCCAGCAGCCTCTTTACTAGCGGGGGGGACAATGAGCAGTTCTTC. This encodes CASSLFTSGGDNEQFF.